The entry that follows covers one TCR beta chain sequence. No antigen is known for it. The sample holds no much larger clone one base away, and base qualities are not on file. Each clonotype received, on average, 10x coverage in deep resolution sequencing performed on a MiSeq, where the target depth lay between 1 in 1 million and 1 in 200,000 T cells. TCR beta libraries were generated with the immunoSEQ hsTCRB Kit. For the original study's pipeline: Data were analyzed with ImmunoSEQ Data Assistant and ImmunoSEQ Analyzer, with V, D and J genes assigned per IMGT definitions. Clonality, which ranges from 0 to 1, was calculated by subtracting the normalized Shannon entropy of productive rearrangement frequencies from one. Public clonotype analysis was restricted to overrepresented clonotypes comprising at least 0.05% of each patient's repertoire. Thirteen age-matched healthy donor repertoires from immuneACCESS were used as controls for clonality. Drawn from immuneACCESS, this table holds only the in-frame rearrangements with V and J called that TCRdb kept. Clones are partly lost; checked studies trace under half to an unresolved V gene and leave the rest unexplained. D and trimming come from the DNA, and the V and J calls and clone size come from that table. The sample data list just over 45,000 clones, and under 75% of these were observed just once. The top ten clonotypes cover around 13% of the sample.

This entry is derived from a study of cytotoxic CD8 clonotypes in ibrutinib-treated CLL (dated by TCRdb to the early 2020s). Background on the whole study: The cohort included some 14 treatment-naive and ten to twelve relapsed/refractory patients; under 18 were IGHV unmutated. Every sample from remission and from progressive disease was obtained while the patients were still on ibrutinib. Response samples were obtained after a median of approximately twelve months of treatment, with a range of about 6 to 36 months. On average, each sample had approximately 260,000 productive templates and 94,082 productive rearrangements. Responses were partial in about 25 patients and complete in 2; after median approximately 67 months follow-up, about 14 stayed in remission and approximately 12 progressed. Of the 70 to 90 people in the trial, about two dozen had longitudinal samples available. Cryopreserved peripheral blood mononuclear cells were collected at three points: before therapy, at response, and at either sustained remission or disease progression.

The study at large found these results: An increase in clonality was observed at ibrutinib response, with clonality remaining stable during sustained remission and falling back toward baseline at progression. Baseline clonality was found to be higher than that of age-matched healthy donors and was strongly correlated with circulating CD8+ T-cell counts. Public clonotypes were rare and either shrank or stayed stable during treatment, and the rise in clonality at ibrutinib response reflected expansion of private clonotypes. Sampling times were not matched between sustained-remission and progressing patients, and lymph node repertoires were not studied.

This specimen's time point label, interpreted: approximately twelve months on ibrutinib. For TCR beta library preparation, roughly 2 micrograms of genomic DNA were isolated from cryopreserved PBMCs. High-throughput TCR beta sequencing was performed on longitudinal blood samples from CLL patients receiving ibrutinib monotherapy. The patients were enrolled in a single-center, open-label phase 2 trial of ibrutinib monotherapy. The receptor was isolated from a human donor with chronic lymphocytic leukemia. This specimen consisted of PBMCs, obtained after 12 months of ibrutinib treatment.

The CDR3 is CASSYAKGANTGELFF. The DNA sequence reads TGTGCCAGCAGTTACGCTAAGGGGGCGAACACCGGGGAGCTGTTTTTT. The chain links TRBV6-5 with TRBJ2-2; the D region possibly corresponds to TRBD1 (6 bases align). CDR3 length: 16 amino acids, cysteine to phenylalanine. This entry keeps only the CDR3 DNA: 48 bases, framed from base 1. CDR1 and CDR2 are read off the germline V gene as MNHEY and SVGAGI. V is reduced by 2 bases and J by 0 bases, leaving a spacing of 10 bases between them.